Shown below are 22 T cell receptor beta chains from a single sample sequenced in a study of CD8+ T cells in alopecia areata. Extracted from the samples, RNA was reverse transcribed into cDNA to serve as the sequencing template. This table comes from immunoSEQ multiplex PCR, and its TCRdb copy is limited to in-frame clones, with some not included. The data contain approximately 200,000 clones, roughly 40% of them seen just once; the ten biggest clones take up about 2.6%. As for treatment: oral pan-JAK inhibitor, 5-10 mg twice daily. Sequences were derived from CD4+ T cells sorted from blood, sampled at approximately week 36, from a patient treated with tofacitinib. These receptors all come from a human donor with alopecia areata.

The rearrangement joins TRBV2 to TRBJ2-1, with TRBD2 matching 9 bases. The germline gives CDR1 SNHLY, CDR2 FYNNEI. The CDR3 loop spans 14 amino acids. The V and J ends lost 6 bases and 3 bases, in that order; junction bases with no gene match: 3. The CDR3 loop is CASRTSGNYNEQFF. DNA of the CDR3: TGTGCCAGCAGGACTAGCGGAAACTACAATGAGCAGTTCTTC.

The V call is TRBV29-1, the J call TRBJ2-4, with D possibly called TRBD1 or TRBD2 (5 bases each). Deletions cut 4 bases from V and 2 bases from J, with 12 bases between. Germline V gene sequence: CDR1 SQVTM, CDR2 ANQGSEA. CDR3 length equals 14 residues. The CDR3 DNA follows: TGCAGCGTTGGAGGGGCTAGTTCCAAAAACATTCAGTACTTC. This translates into CSVGGASSKNIQYF.

This clone was recorded once. The gene calls are TRBV7-2 and TRBJ1-1; D uncertain. The CDR3 contains 12 residues. CDR1 is SGHTA, CDR2 FQGNSA, per germline. The V end was cut by 5 bases, the J end by 9 bases, with 13 bases between. The CDR3 sequence: CASSPGRPKAFF. The CDR3 coding sequence is TGTGCCAGCAGCCCAGGCCGTCCAAAAGCTTTCTTT. The whole variable domain, remainder taken from reference TRBV7-2 and TRBJ1-1, is GAGVSQSPSNKVTEKGKDVELRCDPISGHTALYWYRQSLGQGLEFLIYFQGNSAPDKSGLPSDRFSAERTGGSVSTLTIQRTQQEDSAVYLCASSPGRPKAFFGQGTRLTVV.

The chain links TRBV27 to TRBJ2-4; perhaps TRBD1 as D (6 bases). There are 13 residues in the CDR3. Trimming shortened V by 2 bases and J by 8 bases, and 10 bases separated the two germline ends. Germline V lookup: CDR1 MNHEY, CDR2 SMNVEV (reference sequence). CDR3 amino acids: CASSLIQGDIQYF. In DNA, the CDR3 is TGTGCCAGCAGTTTAATACAGGGAGACATTCAGTACTTC.

V is TRBV29-1 and J is TRBJ2-2; D possibly corresponds to TRBD1 (6 bases). This CDR3 comprises 14 residues. Trimming removed 7 bases at V and 0 bases at J, with 12 bases between. Germline CDR1 SQVTM, CDR2 ANQGSEA. CDR3 loop: CSGGLATNTGELFF. Written as DNA, the CDR3 is TGCAGCGGGGGGCTAGCTACGAACACCGGGGAGCTGTTTTTT.

The gene calls are TRBV30 and TRBJ2-1; 7 bases are a match to TRBD1. The CDR3 spans 15 residues. The J segment lost 2 bases and the V segment lost 0 bases, leaving 4 bases of the junction unmatched. In germline, CDR1 is GTSNPN, CDR2 SVGIG (reference sequence). The CDR3 bases are TGTGCCTGGAGTGTCAGACAGGGCCCCTACAATGAGCAGTTCTTC. Protein product: CAWSVRQGPYNEQFF.

This clone was seen a handful of times. The chain employs TRBV7-3 and TRBJ2-2; 9 nucleotides line up with TRBD2. This CDR3 has 16 amino acids. Germline V gene sequence: CDR1 SGHTA, CDR2 FQGTGA. V shed 5 bases and J 3 bases; nucleotides not matched to a gene: 7. The CDR3, as DNA: TGTGCCAGCAGCGAAGGGGGGACTAGCTACACCGGGGAGCTGTTTTTT. It is translated as CASSEGGTSYTGELFF.

The chain employs TRBV29-1 and TRBJ2-7; D ambiguous. Trimming left V 4 bases short and J 1 base short, with 5 bases between. This CDR3 region has 11 residues. The germline CDR1 and CDR2 sequences are SQVTM and ANQGSEA. The CDR3, as DNA: TGCAGCGTTGTAGTATCCTACGAGCAGTACTTC. Protein product: CSVVVSYEQYF.

The genes are TRBV7-2 and TRBJ2-1; 14 bases agree with TRBD2. Germline values: CDR1 SGHTA, CDR2 FQGNSA. The CDR3 covers 17 residues. Trimming cost V 3 bases and J 7 bases; bases outside gene matches: 8. CDR3 nucleotide sequence: TGTGCCAGCAGCTTTGGGACTAGCGGGAGACAGGGGAATGAGCAGTTCTTC. Amino acid sequence: CASSFGTSGRQGNEQFF.

V gene TRBV11-1 combines with J gene TRBJ2-7; D is possibly TRBD1 (6 bases). Per the germline V gene, CDR1 is SGHAT and CDR2 is FQDESV (reference sequence). V lost 5 bases to trimming and J lost 2 bases, with 13 bases between them. CDR3 length: 14 amino acids. For the CDR3, the DNA is TGTGCCAGCAGCCGTAGGACAGCTACCTACGAGCAGTACTTC. Translating it yields CASSRRTATYEQYF.

This clone was counted a few times. The J gene is TRBJ2-3, the V gene TRBV7-2, with no clear D. The CDR3 spans 15 residues. Germline CDR1 is SGHTA and CDR2 is FQGNSA. The V end was cut by 8 bases, the J end by 1 base, with 16 bases between. CDR3 region: CASGLVAEGTDTQYF. DNA for the CDR3: TGTGCCAGCGGCCTAGTAGCCGAGGGCACAGATACGCAGTATTTT.

The chain is built from TRBV19 and TRBJ2-7; D possibly corresponds to TRBD2 (5 bases). V lost 3 bases and J lost 3, with 9 bases in between. This CDR3 contains 13 residues. Germline V CDR1 and CDR2: LNHDA, SQIVND (reference sequence). The CDR3 loop is CASSMGRLYEQYF. The CDR3 coding sequence is TGTGCCAGTAGTATGGGGAGACTCTACGAGCAGTACTTC.

The genes are TRBV29-1 and TRBJ2-5; TRBD1 is a possible D gene (6 bases). The CDR3 sequence is 13 residues long. In germline, CDR1 is SQVTM, CDR2 ANQGSEA. The CDR3 bases are TGCAGTATAGGACAGCGAATTCAAGAGACCCAGTACTTC. The encoded protein is CSIGQRIQETQYF.

This clone has more than one count but fewer than ten. This chain links TRBV4-1 with TRBJ2-7; D is possibly TRBD1 or TRBD2 (5 bases each). Between the trimmed V and J ends, which lost 4 bases and 5 bases, there was a span of 12 bases. CDR1 is MGHRA, CDR2 YSYEKL, per germline. The length of the CDR3 is 13 residues. The CDR3 DNA follows: TGCGCCAGCAGCCCCCCCCTGGGGGACGAGCAGTACTTC. Protein: CASSPPLGDEQYF.

The chain employs TRBV5-1 and TRBJ1-1; TRBD1 matches at 9 bases. The CDR3 is 14 residues long. In germline, CDR1 is SGHRS, CDR2 YFSETQ. The trim removed 1 base at V and 6 bases at J, leaving 4 bases unmatched. CDR3 protein: CASSLTGGAAEAFF. The CDR3 DNA follows: TGCGCCAGCAGCTTGACAGGGGGCGCGGCTGAAGCTTTCTTT.

This clone was seen more than once but under ten times. The rearrangement uses TRBV4-2 and TRBJ2-1, with TRBD2 matching 9 bases. This CDR3 is 18 amino acids long. Germline loops: CDR1 LGHNA, CDR2 YNFKEQ. V shed 4 bases and J 8 bases; nucleotides not matched to a gene: 18. Written as DNA, the CDR3 is TGTGCCAGCAGCCGCGAAGTGGGCGGGAGGGCCTTTTGGGATGAGCAGTTCTTC. As protein: CASSREVGGRAFWDEQFF.

The CDR3 DNA follows: TGTGCCAGCAGAGTACAGGGGTCGTCCGGGGAGCTGTTTTTT. Protein product: CASRVQGSSGELFF. V usage is TRBV7-2 and J usage is TRBJ2-2; TRBD1 matches 7 bases. Germline V gene sequence: CDR1 SGHTA, CDR2 FQGNSA. V was pared by 6 bases and J by 6 bases, with 7 bases of the junction left unmatched. This CDR3 has 14 residues.

This clone has only a few counts. V gene TRBV19 combines with J gene TRBJ1-4; D gene unclear. The CDR3 length is 13 residues. Looked up from germline, CDR1 is LNHDA and CDR2 is SQIVND (reference sequence). The V end was cut by 3 bases, the J end by 7 bases, with 9 bases between. The CDR3: CASSIGRPEKLFF. The CDR3, as DNA: TGTGCCAGTAGTATCGGACGGCCTGAAAAACTGTTTTTT.

Details on this clone: Other DNA sequences in this specimen translate into the identical CDR3. CDR3 bases: TGTGCCAGCAGCCTGCAGGGGGCCGGGGTGCAGCCCCAGCATTTT. This gives the protein CASSLQGAGVQPQHF. The J gene is TRBJ1-5, the V gene TRBV7-9; 8 bases are a match to TRBD1. This CDR3 has 15 residues. V lost 5 bases and J lost 7; bases outside the gene matches: 10. The germline V gene encodes CDR1 SEHNR and CDR2 FQNEAQ (reference sequence).

The chain joins TRBV19 to TRBJ2-1; 8 bases are a match to TRBD2. CDR3 size: 16 residues. Germline assignment: CDR1 LNHDA and CDR2 SQIVND (reference sequence). J lost 9 bases, V lost 4 bases, and 14 bases had no gene match. CDR3 region: CASSTPGLGLGSEQFF. CDR3 nucleotides: TGTGCCAGTAGTACTCCGGGACTAGGCCTCGGGAGTGAGCAGTTCTTC.

The chain recombines TRBV6-6 with TRBJ2-2, with D uncertain. CDR3 length equals 16 residues. With 6 bases removed from V and 2 bases from J, the gap between germline ends came to 16 bases. Per the germline V gene, CDR1 is MNHNY and CDR2 is SVGAGI (reference sequence). CDR3 residues: CASSRSSPSNTGELFF. In nucleotides, the CDR3 is TGTGCCAGCAGCCGCTCATCTCCATCCAACACCGGGGAGCTGTTTTTT.

The V call is TRBV25-1, the J call TRBJ2-7; the match to TRBD2 covers 12 bases. CDR3 length equals 13 residues. Losses at the gene ends were 8 bases for V and 4 bases for J; bases not matched to a gene: 3. The germline V gene encodes CDR1 MGHDK and CDR2 SYGVNS. The CDR3 region is CASGGLAGYEQYF. The CDR3 DNA reads as TGTGCCAGCGGTGGACTAGCGGGGTACGAGCAGTACTTC.